This TCR beta chain was identified in a study of tumor-infiltrating lymphocytes in primary liver carcinoma. The wider study: Samples yielded about 3.5 to 7.5 million productive TCRbeta reads, similar across tissue types.

Of note for this clonotype: A clone one base away is much larger, so this may be a read error.

From approximately 0.5 ug of total RNA, TCR beta-specific cDNA was reverse-transcribed using a constant-region primer. Slightly modified ARM-PCR served as the procedure for the TCR beta libraries. These libraries came from three rounds of nested multiplex PCR. One entry per CDR3 protein results from TCRdb running MiXCR on the multiplex PCR reads. This sample has 95,000 to 150,000 distinct CDR3 sequences; 64% occur once, and the top ten carry roughly 7.9%. The study co-extracted DNA and RNA from about 19-30 mg of unsorted bulk tissue. The sequencing sample was made of liver tumor tissue from sampling region 3. The sample's subset: tumor region T3, left-lateral pole. This sequence was found in an older woman with primary liver carcinoma and hepatitis B virus infection.

The CDR3 sequence is CVSSLAGGSLDTEAFF. In nucleotides, the CDR3 is TGTGTCAGCAGCTTGGCTGGGGGAAGTTTGGACACTGAAGCTTTCTTT. V gene TRBV5-5 combines with J gene TRBJ1-1; perhaps TRBD1 as D (5 bases). Germline V gene data show CDR1 as SGHKS and CDR2 as YYEKEE (reference sequence). The length of the CDR3 is 16 residues. The whole variable domain, remainder taken from reference TRBV5-5 and TRBJ1-1, is DAGVTQSPTHLIKTRGQQVTLRCSPISGHKSVSWYQQVLGQGPQFIFQYYEKEERGRGNFPDRFSARQFPNYSSELNVNALLLGDSALYLCVSSLAGGSLDTEAFFGQGTRLTVV.